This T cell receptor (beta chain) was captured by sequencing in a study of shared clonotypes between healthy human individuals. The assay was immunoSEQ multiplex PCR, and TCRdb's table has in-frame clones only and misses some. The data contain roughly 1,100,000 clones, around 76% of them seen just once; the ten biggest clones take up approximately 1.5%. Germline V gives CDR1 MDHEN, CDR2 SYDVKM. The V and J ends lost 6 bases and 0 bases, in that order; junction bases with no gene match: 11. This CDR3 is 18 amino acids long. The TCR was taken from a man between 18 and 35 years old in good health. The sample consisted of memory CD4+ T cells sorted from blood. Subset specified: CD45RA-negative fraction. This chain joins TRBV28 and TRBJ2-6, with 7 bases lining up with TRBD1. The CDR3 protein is CASSPAGTAYSGANVLTF. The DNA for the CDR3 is TGTGCCAGCAGCCCCGCCGGGACAGCATACTCTGGGGCCAACGTCCTGACTTTC.